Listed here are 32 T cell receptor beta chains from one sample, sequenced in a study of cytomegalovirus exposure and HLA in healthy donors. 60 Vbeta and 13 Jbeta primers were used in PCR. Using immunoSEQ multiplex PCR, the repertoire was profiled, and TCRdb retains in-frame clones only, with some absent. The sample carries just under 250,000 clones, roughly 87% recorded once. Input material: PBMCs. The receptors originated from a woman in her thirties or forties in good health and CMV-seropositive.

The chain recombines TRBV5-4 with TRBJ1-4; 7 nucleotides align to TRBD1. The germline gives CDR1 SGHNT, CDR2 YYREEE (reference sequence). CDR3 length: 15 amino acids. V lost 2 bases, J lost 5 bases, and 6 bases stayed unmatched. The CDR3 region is CASSLPGTANEKLFF. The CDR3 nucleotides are TGTGCCAGCAGCTTACCCGGGACAGCAAATGAAAAACTGTTTTTT.

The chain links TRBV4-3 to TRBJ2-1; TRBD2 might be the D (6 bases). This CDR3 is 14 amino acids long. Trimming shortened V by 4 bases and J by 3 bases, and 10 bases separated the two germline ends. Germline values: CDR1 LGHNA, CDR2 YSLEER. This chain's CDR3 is CASSPGLLYNEQFF. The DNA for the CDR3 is TGCGCCAGCAGCCCCGGACTACTCTACAATGAGCAGTTCTTC.

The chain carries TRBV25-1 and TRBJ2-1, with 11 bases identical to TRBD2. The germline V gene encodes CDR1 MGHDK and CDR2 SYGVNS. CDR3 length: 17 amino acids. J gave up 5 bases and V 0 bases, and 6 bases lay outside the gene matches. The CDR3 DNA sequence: TGTGCCAGCAGTGAATATAAACTAGCGGGGGTTAACAATGAGCAGTTCTTC. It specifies CASSEYKLAGVNNEQFF.

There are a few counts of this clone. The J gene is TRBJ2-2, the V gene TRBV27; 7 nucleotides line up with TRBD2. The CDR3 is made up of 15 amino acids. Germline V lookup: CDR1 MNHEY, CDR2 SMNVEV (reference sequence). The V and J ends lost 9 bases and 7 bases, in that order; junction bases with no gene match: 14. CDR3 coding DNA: TGTGCCAGTCGCGCAGTGGCGGGAGCTGTCGGGGAGCTGTTTTTT. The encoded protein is CASRAVAGAVGELFF.

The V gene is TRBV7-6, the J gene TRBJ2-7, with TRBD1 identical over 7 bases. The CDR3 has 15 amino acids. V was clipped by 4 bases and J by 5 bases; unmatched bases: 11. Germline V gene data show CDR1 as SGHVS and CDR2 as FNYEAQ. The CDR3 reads CASSSPQTGNHEQYF. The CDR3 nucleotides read TGTGCCAGCAGCTCGCCTCAGACAGGGAATCACGAGCAGTACTTC. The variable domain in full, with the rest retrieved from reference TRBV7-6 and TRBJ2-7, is GAGVSQSPRYKVTKRGQDVALRCDPISGHVSLYWYRQALGQGPEFLTYFNYEAQQDKSGLPNDRFSAERPEGSISTLTIQRTEQRDSAMYRCASSSPQTGNHEQYFGPGTRLTVT.

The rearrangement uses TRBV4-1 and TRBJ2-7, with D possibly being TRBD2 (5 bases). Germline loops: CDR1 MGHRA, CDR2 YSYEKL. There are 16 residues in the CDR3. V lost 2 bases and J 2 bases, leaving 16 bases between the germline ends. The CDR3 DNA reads TGCGCCAGCAGCCAAAACGAACGCCCCGGGGCCTACGAGCAGTACTTC. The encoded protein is CASSQNERPGAYEQYF.

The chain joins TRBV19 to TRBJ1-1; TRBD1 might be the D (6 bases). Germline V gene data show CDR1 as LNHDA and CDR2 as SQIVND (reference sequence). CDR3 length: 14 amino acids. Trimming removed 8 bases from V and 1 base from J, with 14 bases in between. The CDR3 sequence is CASQQGGENTEAFF. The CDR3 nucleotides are TGTGCCAGTCAGCAAGGGGGAGAGAACACTGAAGCTTTCTTT.

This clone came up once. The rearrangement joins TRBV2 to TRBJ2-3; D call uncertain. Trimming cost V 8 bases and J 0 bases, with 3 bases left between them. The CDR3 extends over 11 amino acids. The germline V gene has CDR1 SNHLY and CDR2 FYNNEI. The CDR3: CASPSTDTQYF. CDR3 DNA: TGTGCCAGCCCTAGCACAGATACGCAGTATTTT.

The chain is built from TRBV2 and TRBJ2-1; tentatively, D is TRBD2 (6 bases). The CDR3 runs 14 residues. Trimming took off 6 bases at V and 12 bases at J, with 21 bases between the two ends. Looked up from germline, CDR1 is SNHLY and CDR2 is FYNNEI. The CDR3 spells CASSATTSLRRQFF. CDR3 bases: TGTGCCAGCAGCGCCACCACTAGCCTCCGGCGGCAGTTCTTC.

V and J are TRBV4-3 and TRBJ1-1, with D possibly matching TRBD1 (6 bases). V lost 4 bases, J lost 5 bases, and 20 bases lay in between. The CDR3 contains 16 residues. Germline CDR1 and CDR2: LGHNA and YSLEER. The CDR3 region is CASSRSTVRGSTEAFF. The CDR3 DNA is TGCGCCAGCAGCCGTTCAACCGTCAGGGGTAGTACTGAAGCTTTCTTT.

The CDR3 loop is CASSTGRAFF. The CDR3, as DNA: TGTGCCAGCAGTACGGGGAGGGCTTTCTTT. This chain links TRBV6-1 with TRBJ1-1, with unresolved D. V was pared by 5 bases and J by 11 bases, with 9 bases between. The CDR3 has 10 amino acids. Germline V gene sequence: CDR1 MNHNS, CDR2 SASEGT.

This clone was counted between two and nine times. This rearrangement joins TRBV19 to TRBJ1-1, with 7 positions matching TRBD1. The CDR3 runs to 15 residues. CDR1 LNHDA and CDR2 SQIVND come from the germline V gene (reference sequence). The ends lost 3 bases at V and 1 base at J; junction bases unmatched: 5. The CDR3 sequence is CASSIPDRANTEAFF. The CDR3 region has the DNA TGTGCCAGTAGTATTCCTGACAGGGCGAACACTGAAGCTTTCTTT.

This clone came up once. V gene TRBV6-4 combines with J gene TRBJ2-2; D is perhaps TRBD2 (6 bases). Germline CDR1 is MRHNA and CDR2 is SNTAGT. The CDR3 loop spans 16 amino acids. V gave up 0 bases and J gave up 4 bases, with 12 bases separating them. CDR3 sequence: CASSDSVTRSTGELFF. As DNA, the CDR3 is TGTGCCAGCAGTGACTCAGTGACTAGAAGCACCGGGGAGCTGTTTTTT.

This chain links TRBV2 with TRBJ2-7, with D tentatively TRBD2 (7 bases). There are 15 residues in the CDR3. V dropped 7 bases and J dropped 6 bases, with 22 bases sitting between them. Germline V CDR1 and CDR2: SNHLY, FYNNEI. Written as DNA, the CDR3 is TGTGCCAGCACCTTCGAAGGAATCGGGGGGCGCGAGCAGTACTTC. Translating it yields CASTFEGIGGREQYF.

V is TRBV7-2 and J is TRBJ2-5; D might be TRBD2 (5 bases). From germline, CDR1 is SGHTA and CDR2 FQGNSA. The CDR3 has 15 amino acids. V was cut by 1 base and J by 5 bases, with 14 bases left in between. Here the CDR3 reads CASSLEAGRRETQYF. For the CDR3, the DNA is TGTGCCAGCAGCTTAGAGGCAGGAAGGAGGGAGACCCAGTACTTC.

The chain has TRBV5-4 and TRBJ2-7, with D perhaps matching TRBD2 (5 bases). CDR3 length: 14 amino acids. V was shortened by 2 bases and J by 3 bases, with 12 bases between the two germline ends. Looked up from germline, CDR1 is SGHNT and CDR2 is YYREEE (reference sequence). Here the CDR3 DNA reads TGTGCCAGCAGCTTATCGCCGGGGAACTACGAGCAGTACTTC. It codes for CASSLSPGNYEQYF. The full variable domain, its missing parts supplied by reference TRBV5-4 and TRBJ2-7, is ETGVTQSPTHLIKTRGQQVTLRCSSQSGHNTVSWYQQALGQGPQFIFQYYREEENGRGNFPPRFSGLQFPNYSSELNVNALELDDSALYLCASSLSPGNYEQYFGPGTRLTVT.

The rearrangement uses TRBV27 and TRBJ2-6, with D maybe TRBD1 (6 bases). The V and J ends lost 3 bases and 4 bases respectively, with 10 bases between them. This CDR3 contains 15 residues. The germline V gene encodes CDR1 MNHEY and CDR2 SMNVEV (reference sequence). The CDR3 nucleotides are TGTGCCAGCAGTTTTTCAGGGGCAGGGGCCAACGTCCTGACTTTC. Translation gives CASSFSGAGANVLTF.

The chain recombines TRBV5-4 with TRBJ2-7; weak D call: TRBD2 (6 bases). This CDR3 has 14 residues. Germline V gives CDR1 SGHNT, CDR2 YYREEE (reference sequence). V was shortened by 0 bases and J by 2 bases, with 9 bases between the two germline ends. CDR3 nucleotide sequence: TGTGCCAGCAGCTTGGCTGGGGAGGCCTACGAGCAGTACTTC. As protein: CASSLAGEAYEQYF.

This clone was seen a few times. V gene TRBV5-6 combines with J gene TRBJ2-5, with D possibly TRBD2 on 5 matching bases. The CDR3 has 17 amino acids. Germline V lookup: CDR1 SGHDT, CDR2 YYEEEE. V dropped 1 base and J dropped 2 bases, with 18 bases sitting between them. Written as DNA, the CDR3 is TGTGCCAGCAGCTTGTTTTTGAGCGGCCGAATACAAGAGACCCAGTACTTC. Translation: CASSLFLSGRIQETQYF.

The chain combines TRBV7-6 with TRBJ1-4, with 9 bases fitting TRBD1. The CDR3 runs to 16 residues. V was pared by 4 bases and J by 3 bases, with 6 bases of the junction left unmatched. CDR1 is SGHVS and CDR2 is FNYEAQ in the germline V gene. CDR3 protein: CASSSGTGSANEKLFF. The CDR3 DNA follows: TGTGCCAGCAGCTCCGGGACAGGGTCTGCTAATGAAAAACTGTTTTTT.

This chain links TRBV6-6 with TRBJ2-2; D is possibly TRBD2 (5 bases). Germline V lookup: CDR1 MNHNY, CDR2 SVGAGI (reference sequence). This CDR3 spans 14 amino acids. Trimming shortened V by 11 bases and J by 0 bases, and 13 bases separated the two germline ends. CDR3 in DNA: TGTGCCTCTTTAACGGGGACGAACACCGGGGAGCTGTTTTTT. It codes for CASLTGTNTGELFF.

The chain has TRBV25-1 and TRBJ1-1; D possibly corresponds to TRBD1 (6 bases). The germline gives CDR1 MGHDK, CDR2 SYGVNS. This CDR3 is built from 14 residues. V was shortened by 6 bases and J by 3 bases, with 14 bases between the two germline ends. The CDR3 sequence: CASSLTGRDTEAFF. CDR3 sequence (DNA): TGTGCCAGCAGCCTTACAGGGAGAGACACTGAAGCTTTCTTT.

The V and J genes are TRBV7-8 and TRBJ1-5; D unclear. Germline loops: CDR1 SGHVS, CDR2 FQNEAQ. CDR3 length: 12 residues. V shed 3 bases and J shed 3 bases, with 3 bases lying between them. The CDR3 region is CASSFINQPQHF. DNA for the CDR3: TGTGCCAGCAGCTTCATCAATCAGCCCCAGCATTTT.

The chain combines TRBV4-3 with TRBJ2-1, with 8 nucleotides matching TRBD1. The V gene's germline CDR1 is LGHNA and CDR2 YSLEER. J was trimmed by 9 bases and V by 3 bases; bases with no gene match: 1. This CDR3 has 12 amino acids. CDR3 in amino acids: CASSHDRGEQFF. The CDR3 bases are TGCGCCAGCAGCCACGACAGGGGTGAGCAGTTCTTC.

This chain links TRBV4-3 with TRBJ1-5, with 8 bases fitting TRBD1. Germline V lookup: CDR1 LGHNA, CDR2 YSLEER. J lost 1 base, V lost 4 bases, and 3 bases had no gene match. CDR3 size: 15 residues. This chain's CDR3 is CASSPWDRSNQPQHF. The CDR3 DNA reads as TGCGCCAGCAGCCCTTGGGACAGGAGCAATCAGCCCCAGCATTTT.

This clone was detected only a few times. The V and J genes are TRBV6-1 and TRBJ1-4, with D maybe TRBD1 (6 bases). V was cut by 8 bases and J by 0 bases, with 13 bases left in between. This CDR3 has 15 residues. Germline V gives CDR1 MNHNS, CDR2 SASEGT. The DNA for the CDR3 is TGTGCCAGCGGGGGCAGGGTTGCAACTAATGAAAAACTGTTTTTT. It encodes CASGGRVATNEKLFF.

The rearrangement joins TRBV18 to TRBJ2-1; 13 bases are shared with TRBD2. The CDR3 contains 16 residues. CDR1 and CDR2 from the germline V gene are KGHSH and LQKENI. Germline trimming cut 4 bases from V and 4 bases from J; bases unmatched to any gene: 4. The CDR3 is CASSLTSGGIYNEQFF. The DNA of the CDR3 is TGTGCCAGCTCACTGACTAGCGGGGGGATATACAATGAGCAGTTCTTC.

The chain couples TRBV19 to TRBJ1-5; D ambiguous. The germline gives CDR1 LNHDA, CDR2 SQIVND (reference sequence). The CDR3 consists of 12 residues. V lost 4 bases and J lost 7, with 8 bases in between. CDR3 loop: CASSTGGQPQHF. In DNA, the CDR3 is TGTGCCAGTAGTACGGGAGGACAGCCCCAGCATTTT.

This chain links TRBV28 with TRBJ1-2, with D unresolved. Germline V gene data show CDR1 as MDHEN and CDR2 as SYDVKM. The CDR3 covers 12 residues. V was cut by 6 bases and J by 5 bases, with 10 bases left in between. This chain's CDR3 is CASRRPGYGYTF. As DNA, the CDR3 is TGTGCCAGCAGACGCCCGGGTTATGGCTACACCTTC.

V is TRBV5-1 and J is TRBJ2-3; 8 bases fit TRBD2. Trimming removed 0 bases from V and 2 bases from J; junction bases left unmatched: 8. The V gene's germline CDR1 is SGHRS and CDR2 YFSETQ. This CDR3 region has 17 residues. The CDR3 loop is CASSLAVVAGHTDTQYF. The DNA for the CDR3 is TGCGCCAGCAGCTTGGCCGTGGTAGCGGGGCACACAGATACGCAGTATTTT.

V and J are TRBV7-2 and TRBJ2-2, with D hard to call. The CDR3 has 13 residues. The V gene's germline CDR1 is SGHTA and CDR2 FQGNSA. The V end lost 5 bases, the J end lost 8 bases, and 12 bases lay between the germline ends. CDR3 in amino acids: CASSPGRYGELFF. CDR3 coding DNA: TGTGCCAGCAGCCCCGGTCGGTATGGGGAGCTGTTTTTT.

Here the CDR3 reads CASSSSTGGNSPLHF. The CDR3 nucleotides are TGTGCCAGCAGCTCCTCGACAGGGGGAAATTCACCCCTCCACTTT. The rearrangement joins TRBV7-9 to TRBJ1-6; 9 nucleotides line up with TRBD1. J lost 7 bases, V lost 4 bases, and 5 bases had no gene match. The CDR3 has 15 residues. Germline V gene sequence: CDR1 SEHNR, CDR2 FQNEAQ (reference sequence).